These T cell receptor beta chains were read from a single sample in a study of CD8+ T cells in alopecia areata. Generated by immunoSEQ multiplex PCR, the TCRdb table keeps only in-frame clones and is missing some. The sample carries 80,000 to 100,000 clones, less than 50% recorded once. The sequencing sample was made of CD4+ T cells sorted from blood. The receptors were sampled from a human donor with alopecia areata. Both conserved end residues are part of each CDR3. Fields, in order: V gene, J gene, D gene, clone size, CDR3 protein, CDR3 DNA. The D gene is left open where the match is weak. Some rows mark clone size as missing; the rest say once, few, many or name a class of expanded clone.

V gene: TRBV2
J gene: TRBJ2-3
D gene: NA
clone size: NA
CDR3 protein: CASRGAGSTDTQYF
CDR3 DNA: TGTGCCAGCCGCGGCGCGGGGAGCACAGATACGCAGTATTTT

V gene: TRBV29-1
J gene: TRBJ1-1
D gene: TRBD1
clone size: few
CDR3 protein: CSVTTGGGYTEAFF
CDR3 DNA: TGCAGCGTTACTACAGGGGGAGGATACACTGAAGCTTTCTTT

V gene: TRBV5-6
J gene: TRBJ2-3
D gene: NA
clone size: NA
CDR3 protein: CASSRFLIFQGDTQYF
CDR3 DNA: TGTGCCAGCAGCCGATTCCTGATCTTTCAGGGGGATACGCAGTATTTT

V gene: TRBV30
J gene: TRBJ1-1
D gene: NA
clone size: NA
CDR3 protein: CAWSGMNTEAFF
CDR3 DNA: TGTGCCTGGAGTGGGATGAACACTGAAGCTTTCTTT

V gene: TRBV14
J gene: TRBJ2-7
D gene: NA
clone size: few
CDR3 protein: CASSADSWSSYEQYF
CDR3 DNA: TGTGCCAGCAGCGCGGACTCCTGGAGCTCCTACGAGCAGTACTTC

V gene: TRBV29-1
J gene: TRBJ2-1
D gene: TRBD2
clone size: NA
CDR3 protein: CSVGRTSGLNEQFF
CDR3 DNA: TGCAGCGTTGGGAGGACTAGCGGGCTCAATGAGCAGTTCTTC

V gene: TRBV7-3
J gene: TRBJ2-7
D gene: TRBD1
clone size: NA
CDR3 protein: CASSLNRDRSYEQYF
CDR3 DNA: TGTGCCAGCAGCTTAAATAGGGACAGGTCCTACGAGCAGTACTTC

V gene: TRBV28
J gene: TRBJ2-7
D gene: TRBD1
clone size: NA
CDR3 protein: CASSPDRASNYEQYF
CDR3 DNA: TGTGCCAGCAGCCCCGACAGGGCCTCGAACTACGAGCAGTACTTC

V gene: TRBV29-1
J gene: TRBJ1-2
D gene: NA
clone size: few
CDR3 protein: CSVEGRDGNYGYTF
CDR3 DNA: TGCAGCGTTGAAGGAAGGGACGGAAACTATGGCTACACCTTC

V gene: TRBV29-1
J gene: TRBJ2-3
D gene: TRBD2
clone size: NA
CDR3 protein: CSVVGLDWILTDTQYF
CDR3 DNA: TGCAGCGTTGTGGGACTAGATTGGATTCTTACAGATACGCAGTATTTT

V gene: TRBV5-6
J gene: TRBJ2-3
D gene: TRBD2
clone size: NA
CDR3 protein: CASSASPGLGGDTQYF
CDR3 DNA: TGTGCCAGCAGCGCTTCTCCGGGACTAGGGGGAGATACGCAGTATTTT

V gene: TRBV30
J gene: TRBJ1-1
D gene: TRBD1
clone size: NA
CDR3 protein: CASTGGASGAEAFF
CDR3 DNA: TGTGCCTCGACAGGGGGCGCTTCGGGCGCTGAAGCTTTCTTT

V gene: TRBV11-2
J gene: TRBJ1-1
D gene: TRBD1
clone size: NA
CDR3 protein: CASRRQGNTEAFF
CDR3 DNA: TGTGCCAGCAGACGACAGGGGAACACTGAAGCTTTCTTT

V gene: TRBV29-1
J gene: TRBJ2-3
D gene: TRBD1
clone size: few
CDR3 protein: CSVGRDRSTDTQYF
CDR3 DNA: TGCAGCGTTGGCCGGGACAGGAGCACAGATACGCAGTATTTT

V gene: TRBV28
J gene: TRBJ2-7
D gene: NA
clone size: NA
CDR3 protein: CASSFALAAPSQYF
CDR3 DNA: TGTGCCAGCAGTTTCGCCCTAGCTGCGCCATCACAGTACTTC

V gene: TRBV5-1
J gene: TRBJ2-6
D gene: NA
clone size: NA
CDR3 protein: CASSAPPASGANVLTF
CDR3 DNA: TGCGCCAGCAGCGCCCCCCCAGCCTCTGGGGCCAACGTCCTGACTTTC

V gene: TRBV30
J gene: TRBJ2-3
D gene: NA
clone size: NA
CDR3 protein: CAWKRASTDTQYF
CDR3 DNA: TGTGCCTGGAAGCGGGCAAGCACAGATACGCAGTATTTT

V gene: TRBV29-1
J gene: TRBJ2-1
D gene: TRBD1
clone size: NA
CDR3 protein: CSVEGQGLNEQFF
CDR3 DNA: TGCAGCGTCGAGGGACAGGGTCTGAATGAGCAGTTCTTC

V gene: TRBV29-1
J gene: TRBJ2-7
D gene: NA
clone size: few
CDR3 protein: CSVGPDTYEQYF
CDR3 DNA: TGCAGCGTTGGTCCGGATACCTACGAGCAGTACTTC

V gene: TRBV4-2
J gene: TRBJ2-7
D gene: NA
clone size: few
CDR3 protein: CASSIVQGSYEQYF
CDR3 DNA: TGTGCCAGCAGCATCGTACAGGGCTCCTACGAGCAGTACTTC

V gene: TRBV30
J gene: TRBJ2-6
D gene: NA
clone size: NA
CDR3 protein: CAWSYSSGANVLTF
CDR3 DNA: TGTGCCTGGAGCTACTCCTCTGGGGCCAACGTCCTGACTTTC

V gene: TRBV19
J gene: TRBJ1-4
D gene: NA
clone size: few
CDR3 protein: CASSGRFNNEKLFF
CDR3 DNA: TGTGCCAGTAGTGGACGGTTCAATAATGAAAAACTGTTTTTT

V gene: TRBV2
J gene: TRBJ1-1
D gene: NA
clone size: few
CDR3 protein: CASRENTEAFF
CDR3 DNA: TGTGCCAGCAGGGAAAACACTGAAGCTTTCTTT

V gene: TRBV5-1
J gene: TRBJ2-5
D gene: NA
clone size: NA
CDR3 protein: CASSLQETQYF
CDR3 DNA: TGCGCCAGCAGCCTTCAAGAGACCCAGTACTTC

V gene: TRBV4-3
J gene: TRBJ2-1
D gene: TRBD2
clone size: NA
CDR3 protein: CASSQYPLAGEDWGRYNEQFF
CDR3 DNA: TGCGCCAGCAGCCAATATCCGCTAGCGGGAGAGGACTGGGGACGGTACAATGAGCAGTTCTTC

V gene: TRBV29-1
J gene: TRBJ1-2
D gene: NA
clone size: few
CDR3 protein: CSVAGDGPSNYGYTF
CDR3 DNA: TGCAGCGTCGCCGGGGACGGACCTTCTAACTATGGCTACACCTTC

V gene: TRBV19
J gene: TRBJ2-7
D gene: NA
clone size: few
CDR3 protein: CAIKHPRYEQYF
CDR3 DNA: TGTGCCATTAAACATCCCCGCTACGAGCAGTACTTC

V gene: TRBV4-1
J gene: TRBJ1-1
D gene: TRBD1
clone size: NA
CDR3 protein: CASSLRPGQIMNTEAFF
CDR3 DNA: TGCGCCAGCAGCCTCCGTCCGGGACAGATCATGAACACTGAAGCTTTCTTT

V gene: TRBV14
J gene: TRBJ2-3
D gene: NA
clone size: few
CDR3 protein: CASSQDSSLPSGDTQYF
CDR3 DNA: TGTGCCAGCAGCCAAGATTCGTCATTACCGAGTGGAGATACGCAGTATTTT

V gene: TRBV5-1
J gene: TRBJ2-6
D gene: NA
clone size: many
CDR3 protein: CASSIRQLSGANVLTF
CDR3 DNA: TGCGCCAGCAGCATCAGACAGCTCTCTGGGGCCAACGTCCTGACTTTC

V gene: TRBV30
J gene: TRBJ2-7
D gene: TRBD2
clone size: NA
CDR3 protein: CAWSLRGLTYEQYF
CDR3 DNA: TGTGCCTGGAGCCTAAGGGGACTAACTTACGAGCAGTACTTC

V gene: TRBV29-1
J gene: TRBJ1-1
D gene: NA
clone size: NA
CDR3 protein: CSVVSFGNTEAFF
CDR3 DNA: TGCAGCGTTGTGAGTTTCGGGAACACTGAAGCTTTCTTT

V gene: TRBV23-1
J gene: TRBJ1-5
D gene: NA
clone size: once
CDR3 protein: CASSQSMARRNQPQHF
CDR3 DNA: TGCGCCAGCAGTCAATCGATGGCACGAAGAAATCAGCCCCAGCATTTT

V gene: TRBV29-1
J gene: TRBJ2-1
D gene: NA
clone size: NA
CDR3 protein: CSVFQAEQFF
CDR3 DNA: TGCAGCGTTTTTCAGGCTGAGCAGTTCTTC

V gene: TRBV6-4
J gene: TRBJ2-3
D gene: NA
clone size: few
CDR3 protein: CASSLEAASTDTQYF
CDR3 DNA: TGTGCCAGCAGTCTAGAAGCTGCTAGCACAGATACGCAGTATTTT

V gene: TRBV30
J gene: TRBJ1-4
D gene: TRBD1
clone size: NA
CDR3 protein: CAWSDERTGKEKLFF
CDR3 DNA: TGTGCCTGGAGTGATGAGCGGACAGGGAAGGAAAAACTGTTTTTT

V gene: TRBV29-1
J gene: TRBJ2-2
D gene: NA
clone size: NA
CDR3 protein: CSVGKRGIAGELFF
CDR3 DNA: TGCAGCGTTGGGAAGAGAGGGATCGCCGGGGAGCTGTTTTTT

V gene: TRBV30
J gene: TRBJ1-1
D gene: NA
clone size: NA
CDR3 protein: CAWIPRESPTEAFF
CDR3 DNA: TGTGCCTGGATCCCGAGGGAGTCCCCCACTGAAGCTTTCTTT

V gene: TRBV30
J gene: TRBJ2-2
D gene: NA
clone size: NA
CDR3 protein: CAWRLVGNTGELFF
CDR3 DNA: TGTGCCTGGAGACTAGTAGGGAACACCGGGGAGCTGTTTTTT

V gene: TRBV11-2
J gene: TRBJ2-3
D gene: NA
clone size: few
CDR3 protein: CASRDERGGTDTQYF
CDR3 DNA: TGTGCCAGCAGGGACGAGAGGGGGGGCACAGATACGCAGTATTTT

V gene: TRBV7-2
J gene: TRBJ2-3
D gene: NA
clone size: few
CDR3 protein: CASSLASDTQYF
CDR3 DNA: TGTGCCAGCAGCTTAGCCAGTGATACGCAGTATTTT

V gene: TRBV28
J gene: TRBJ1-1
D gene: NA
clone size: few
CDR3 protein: CASSFLLVGAEAFF
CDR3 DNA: TGTGCCAGCAGTTTTTTGCTGGTGGGAGCTGAAGCTTTCTTT

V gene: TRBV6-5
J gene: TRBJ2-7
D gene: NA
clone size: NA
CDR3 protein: CASSYRGGVRGGEQYF
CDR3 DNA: TGTGCCAGCAGTTACCGCGGAGGAGTCAGGGGAGGCGAGCAGTACTTC

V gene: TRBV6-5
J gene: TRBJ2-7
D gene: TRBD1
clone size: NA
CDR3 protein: CASMLDRDLYEQYF
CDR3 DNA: TGTGCCAGCATGTTGGACAGGGACCTCTACGAGCAGTACTTC

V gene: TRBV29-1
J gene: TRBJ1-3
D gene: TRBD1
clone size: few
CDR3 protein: CSVDLSGTVLSGNTIYF
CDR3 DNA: TGCAGCGTTGACCTCTCCGGGACAGTACTCAGTGGAAACACCATATATTTT

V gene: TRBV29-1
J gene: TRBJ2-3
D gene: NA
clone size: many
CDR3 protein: CSVLRHSTDTQYF
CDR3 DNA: TGCAGCGTTTTGAGGCATAGCACAGATACGCAGTATTTT

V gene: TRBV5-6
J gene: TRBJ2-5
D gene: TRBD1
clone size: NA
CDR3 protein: CASREVTGQQETQYF
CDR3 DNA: TGTGCCAGCAGGGAGGTTACGGGACAGCAAGAGACCCAGTACTTC

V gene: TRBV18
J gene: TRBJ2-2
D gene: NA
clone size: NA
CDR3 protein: CASSRGGNTGELFF
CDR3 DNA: TGTGCCAGCTCACGCGGAGGGAACACCGGGGAGCTGTTTTTT

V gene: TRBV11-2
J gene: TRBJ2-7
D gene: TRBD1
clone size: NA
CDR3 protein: CASSLLGDRNYEQYF
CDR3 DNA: TGTGCCAGCAGCTTACTAGGGGACAGGAATTACGAGCAGTACTTC

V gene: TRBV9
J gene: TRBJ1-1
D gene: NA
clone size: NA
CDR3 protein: CASSVSSGNTEAFF
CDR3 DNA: TGTGCCAGCAGCGTGTCCTCAGGGAACACTGAAGCTTTCTTT

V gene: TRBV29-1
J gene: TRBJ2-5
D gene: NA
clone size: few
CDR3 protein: CSVGNTPETQYF
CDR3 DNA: TGCAGCGTCGGGAATACCCCAGAGACCCAGTACTTC

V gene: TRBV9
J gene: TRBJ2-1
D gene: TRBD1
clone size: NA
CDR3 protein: CASSLGQGYNEQFF
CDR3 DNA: TGTGCCAGCAGCCTTGGACAGGGCTACAATGAGCAGTTCTTC

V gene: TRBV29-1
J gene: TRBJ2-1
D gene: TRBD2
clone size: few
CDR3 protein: CSVGGTISWDEQFF
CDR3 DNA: TGCAGCGTGGGGGGGACTATTTCCTGGGATGAGCAGTTCTTC